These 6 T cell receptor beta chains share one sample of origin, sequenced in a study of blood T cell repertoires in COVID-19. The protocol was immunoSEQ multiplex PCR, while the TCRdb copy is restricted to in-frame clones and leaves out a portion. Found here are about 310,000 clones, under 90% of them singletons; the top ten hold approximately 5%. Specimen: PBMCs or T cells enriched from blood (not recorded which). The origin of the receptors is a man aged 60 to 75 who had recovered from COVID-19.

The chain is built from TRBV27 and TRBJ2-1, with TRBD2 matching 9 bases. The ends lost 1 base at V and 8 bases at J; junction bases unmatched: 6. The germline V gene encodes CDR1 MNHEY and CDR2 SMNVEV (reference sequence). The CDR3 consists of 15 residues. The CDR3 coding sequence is TGTGCCAGCAGTTTATTGGGTAGCGGGAGCTATGAGCAGTTCTTC. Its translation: CASSLLGSGSYEQFF.

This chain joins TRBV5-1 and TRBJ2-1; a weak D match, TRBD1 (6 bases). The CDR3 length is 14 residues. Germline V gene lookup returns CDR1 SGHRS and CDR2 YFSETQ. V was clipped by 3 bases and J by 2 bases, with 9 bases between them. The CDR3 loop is CASSSDRTYNEQFF. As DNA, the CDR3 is TGCGCCAGCAGCTCGGACAGAACCTACAATGAGCAGTTCTTC.

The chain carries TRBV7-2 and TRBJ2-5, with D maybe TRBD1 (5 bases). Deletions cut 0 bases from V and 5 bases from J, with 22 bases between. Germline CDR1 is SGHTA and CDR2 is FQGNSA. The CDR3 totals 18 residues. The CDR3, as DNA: TGTGCCAGCAGCTTAGCGCCCAGGGATAGACGCGAAGGGGAGACCCAGTACTTC. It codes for CASSLAPRDRREGETQYF.

As DNA, the CDR3 is TGTGCCAGCAGCACCCGGACAGGGCAAATGGGAGGCTACACCTTC. Residues: CASSTRTGQMGGYTF. The V gene is TRBV7-2, the J gene TRBJ1-2; TRBD1 aligns across 8 bases. The CDR3 has 15 amino acids. V dropped 5 bases and J dropped 8; count of bases not matched to a gene: 13. CDR1 is SGHTA and CDR2 is FQGNSA in the germline V gene.

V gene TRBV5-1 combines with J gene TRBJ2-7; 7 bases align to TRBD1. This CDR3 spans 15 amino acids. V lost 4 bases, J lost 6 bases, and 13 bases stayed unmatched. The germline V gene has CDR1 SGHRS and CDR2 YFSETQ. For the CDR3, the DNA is TGCGCCAGCAGCCCCCGCGACAGGGCCTCAGGCGAGCAGTACTTC. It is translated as CASSPRDRASGEQYF.

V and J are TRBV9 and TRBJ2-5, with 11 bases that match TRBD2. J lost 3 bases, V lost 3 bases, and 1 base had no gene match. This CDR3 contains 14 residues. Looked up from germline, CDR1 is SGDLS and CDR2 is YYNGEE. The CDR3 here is CASSGGLAEETQYF. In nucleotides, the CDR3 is TGTGCCAGCAGCGGGGGACTAGCGGAAGAGACCCAGTACTTC. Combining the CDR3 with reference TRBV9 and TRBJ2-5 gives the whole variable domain DSGVTQTPKHLITATGQRVTLRCSPRSGDLSVYWYQQSLDQGLQFLIQYYNGEERAKGNILERFSAQQFPDLHSELNLSSLELGDSALYFCASSGGLAEETQYFGPGTRLLVL.